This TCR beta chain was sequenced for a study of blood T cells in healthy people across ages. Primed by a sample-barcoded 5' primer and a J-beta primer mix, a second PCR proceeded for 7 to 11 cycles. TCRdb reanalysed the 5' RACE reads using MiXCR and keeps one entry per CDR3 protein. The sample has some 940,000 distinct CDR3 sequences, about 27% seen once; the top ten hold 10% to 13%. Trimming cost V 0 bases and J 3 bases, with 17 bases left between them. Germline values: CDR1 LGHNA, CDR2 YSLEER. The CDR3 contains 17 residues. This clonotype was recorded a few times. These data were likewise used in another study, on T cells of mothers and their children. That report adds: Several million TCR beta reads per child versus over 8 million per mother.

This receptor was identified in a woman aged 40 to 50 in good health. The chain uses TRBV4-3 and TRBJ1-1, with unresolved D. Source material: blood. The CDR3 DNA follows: TGCGCCAGCAGCCAAGAAAGGTCGCGATTGGTTGACACTGAAGCTTTCTTT. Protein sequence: CASSQERSRLVDTEAFF.